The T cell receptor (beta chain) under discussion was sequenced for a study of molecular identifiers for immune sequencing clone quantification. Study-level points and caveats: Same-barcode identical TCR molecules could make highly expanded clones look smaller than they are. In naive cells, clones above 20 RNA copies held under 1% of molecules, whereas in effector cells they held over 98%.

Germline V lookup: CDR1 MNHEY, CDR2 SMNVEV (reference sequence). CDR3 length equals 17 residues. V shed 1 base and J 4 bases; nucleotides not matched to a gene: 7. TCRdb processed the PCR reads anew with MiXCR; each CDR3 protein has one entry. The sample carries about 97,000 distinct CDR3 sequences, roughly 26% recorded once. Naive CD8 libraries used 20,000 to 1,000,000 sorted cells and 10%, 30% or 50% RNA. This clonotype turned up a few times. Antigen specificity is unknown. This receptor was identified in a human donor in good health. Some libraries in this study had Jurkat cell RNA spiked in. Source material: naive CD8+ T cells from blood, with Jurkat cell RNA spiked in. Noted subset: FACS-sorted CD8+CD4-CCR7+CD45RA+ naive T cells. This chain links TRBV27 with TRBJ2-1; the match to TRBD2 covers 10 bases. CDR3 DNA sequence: TGTGCCAGCAGTTTATTTCCAGCGGGGGGGCAATACAATGAGCAGTTCTTC. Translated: CASSLFPAGGQYNEQFF.